The next 28 T cell receptor beta chains were all read from a single sample in a study of T-cell reconstitution after alpha-beta-depleted transplantation in children. TCRbeta library preparation incorporated unique molecular identifiers. TCRdb processed the PCR reads anew with MiXCR; each CDR3 protein has one entry. This sample yields 780,000 or so distinct CDR3 sequences, of which around 17% are seen a single time; about 5% belongs to the top ten. The input for sequencing was PBMCs, mostly from graft donor cells, taken 360 days after TCRalphabeta/CD19-depleted stem cell transplant. The receptor source for this set is a male patient between 10 and 17 years old who had a stem cell transplant for acute lymphoblastic leukemia, so the T cells may come from the graft donor.

The J gene is TRBJ2-5, the V gene TRBV5-1; no clear D gene. The germline V gene has CDR1 SGHRS and CDR2 YFSETQ. The CDR3 sequence is 11 residues long. The V gene lost 7 bases and the J gene lost 3 bases, with 7 bases spanning the gap. The CDR3 here is CASGIKETQYF. Here the CDR3 DNA reads TGCGCCAGCGGGATAAAAGAGACCCAGTACTTC.

This clonotype was seen only a few times. The gene calls are TRBV7-2 and TRBJ2-1, with D uncertain. V was pared by 2 bases and J by 14 bases, with 13 bases between. The CDR3 is made up of 12 amino acids. Looked up from germline, CDR1 is SGHTA and CDR2 is FQGNSA. CDR3 sequence reads: CASSLYSPGKFF. For the CDR3, the DNA is TGTGCCAGCAGCTTATATAGTCCAGGCAAGTTCTTC.

The chain has TRBV29-1 and TRBJ1-1; D remains unclear. CDR3 size: 11 residues. Trimming took 4 bases from V and 4 from J, leaving 7 bases between them. Germline V gives CDR1 SQVTM, CDR2 ANQGSEA. The chain's CDR3 is CSVGRSTEAFF. The CDR3 bases are TGCAGCGTTGGACGGTCCACTGAAGCTTTCTTT.

The chain recombines TRBV6-1 with TRBJ2-1; D is perhaps TRBD2 (7 bases). Germline CDR1 MNHNS, CDR2 SASEGT. The V end lost 6 bases, the J end lost 6 bases, and 18 bases lay between the germline ends. The CDR3 loop spans 15 amino acids. The CDR3 sequence is CASRRGGGTPNEQFF. The CDR3 DNA reads as TGTGCCAGCAGGCGCGGGGGCGGGACCCCCAATGAGCAGTTCTTC.

Details on this clonotype: Since a much larger clone is just one base distant, this may be a read error. The chain carries TRBV12-3 or TRBV12-4 and TRBJ2-7; 11 bases are shared with TRBD2. V was clipped by 7 bases and J by 2 bases; unmatched bases: 4. This CDR3 is 14 amino acids long. The CDR3 protein is CASIRLAGTYEQYF. For the CDR3, the DNA is TGTGCCAGCATCCGACTAGCGGGAACCTACGAGCAGTACTTC.

This clonotype has at least ten counts. V gene TRBV11-2 combines with J gene TRBJ2-1; D not certain. V gave up 3 bases and J gave up 6 bases, with 6 bases separating them. The CDR3 has 12 residues. In germline, CDR1 is SGHAT, CDR2 FQNNGV. CDR3 sequence reads: CASSFWANEQFF. The CDR3 nucleotides are TGTGCCAGCAGCTTCTGGGCCAATGAGCAGTTCTTC.

This rearrangement joins TRBV5-1 to TRBJ1-1; a possible D gene is TRBD1 (6 bases). V lost 5 bases to trimming and J lost 3 bases, with 14 bases between them. Looked up from germline, CDR1 is SGHRS and CDR2 is YFSETQ. This CDR3 is 14 amino acids long. CDR3 amino acids: CASRPGQRHTEAFF. CDR3 DNA sequence: TGCGCCAGCAGACCAGGACAGCGTCACACTGAAGCTTTCTTT.

Only a few counts were recorded for this clonotype. The chain couples TRBV10-3 to TRBJ2-7; TRBD2 matches at 9 bases. The CDR3 spans 16 residues. J gave up 6 bases and V 2 bases, and 11 bases lay outside the gene matches. The germline V gene has CDR1 ENHRY and CDR2 SYGVKD. The CDR3 DNA is TGTGCCATCAGTGAGCCCGGAGCGGGAGGACGACGCGAGCAGTACTTC. Encoded protein: CAISEPGAGGRREQYF.

This clonotype has only a few counts. The CDR3 coding sequence is TGTGCCAGCAGCCTATACGGGACTGGTCGTTACAATGAGCAGTTCTTC. It yields the protein CASSLYGTGRYNEQFF. The rearrangement uses TRBV3-1 and TRBJ2-1; D perhaps matches TRBD2 (6 bases). Germline CDR1 is LGHDT and CDR2 is YNNKEL (reference sequence). This CDR3 spans 16 amino acids. V lost 4 bases, J lost 4 bases, and 17 bases lay in between.

This clonotype occurred a few times. This chain uses TRBV20-1 with TRBJ2-1, with TRBD2 identical over 7 bases. This CDR3 region has 13 residues. The trim removed 6 bases at V and 1 base at J, leaving 3 bases unmatched. Per the germline V gene, CDR1 is DFQATT and CDR2 is SNEGSKA (reference sequence). The CDR3 region has the DNA TGCAGTGCCCAAGCGGGATCCTACAATGAGCAGTTCTTC. Its translation is CSAQAGSYNEQFF.

In its sample, this clonotype was seen a few times. This chain joins TRBV10-3 and TRBJ2-7; 13 positions match TRBD2. Germline V gene sequence: CDR1 ENHRY, CDR2 SYGVKD. The CDR3 length is 14 residues. J lost 7 bases, V lost 5 bases, and 5 bases had no gene match. The CDR3 sequence is CAISRLAGGDEQYF. In DNA form, the CDR3 reads TGTGCCATCAGTCGACTAGCGGGAGGAGATGAGCAGTACTTC.

V is TRBV25-1 and J is TRBJ2-7; tentative D call: TRBD2 (5 bases). Germline V gives CDR1 MGHDK, CDR2 SYGVNS. Trimming removed 3 bases from V and 2 bases from J, with 17 bases in between. The length of the CDR3 is 16 residues. In nucleotides, the CDR3 is TGTGCCAGCAGTGATTCGACTATTAAGCCCACCTACGAGCAGTACTTC. Residues: CASSDSTIKPTYEQYF.

The chain recombines TRBV10-2 with TRBJ2-3, with TRBD2 identical over 11 bases. Germline V CDR1 and CDR2: WSHSY, SAAADI. With 3 bases clipped from V and 0 bases from J, the junction kept 8 bases outside the gene matches. The CDR3 consists of 18 residues. The CDR3 protein is CASSDWTSGRLSTDTQYF. The CDR3 nucleotides are TGCGCCAGCAGTGACTGGACTAGCGGGCGCTTGAGCACAGATACGCAGTATTTT.

This clonotype was detected many times. This chain joins TRBV5-1 and TRBJ2-7; 11 positions match TRBD2. CDR1 is SGHRS and CDR2 is YFSETQ in the germline V gene. V lost 4 bases to trimming and J lost 4 bases; unmatched junction nucleotides: 10. This CDR3 has 16 amino acids. CDR3 region: CASSPGPGLADYEQYF. Written as DNA, the CDR3 is TGCGCCAGCAGCCCGGGGCCGGGACTAGCGGATTACGAGCAGTACTTC. Supplemented by reference TRBV5-1 and TRBJ2-7, the full variable domain reads KAGVTQTPRYLIKTRGQQVTLSCSPISGHRSVSWYQQTPGQGLQFLFEYFSETQRNKGNFPGRFSGRQFSNSRSEMNVSTLELGDSALYLCASSPGPGLADYEQYFGPGTRLTVT.

For the CDR3, the DNA is TGTGCCAGCAGCGTAGAGGGCGGGAGTGACGGAGAGACCCAGTACTTC. It is translated as CASSVEGGSDGETQYF. The V and J genes are TRBV9 and TRBJ2-5, with TRBD2 matching 7 bases. The length of the CDR3 is 16 residues. Germline trimming cut 0 bases from V and 4 bases from J; bases unmatched to any gene: 9. Germline CDR1 is SGDLS and CDR2 is YYNGEE.

This chain links TRBV20-1 with TRBJ2-7, with D possibly matching TRBD2 (7 bases). CDR1 and CDR2 (germline): DFQATT, SNEGSKA (reference sequence). CDR3 size: 14 residues. With 4 bases removed from V and 3 bases from J, the gap between germline ends came to 16 bases. The CDR3 nucleotides are TGCAGTGCTAACGGGGGGCGGATCAGCTACGAGCAGTACTTC. Protein: CSANGGRISYEQYF.

The chain recombines TRBV3-1 with TRBJ2-7, with 9 bases lining up with TRBD2. The V and J ends lost 4 bases and 0 bases, in that order; junction bases with no gene match: 7. CDR3 length: 16 residues. CDR1 and CDR2 from the germline V gene are LGHDT and YNNKEL (reference sequence). As DNA, the CDR3 is TGTGCCAGCAGCCCGGGACTAGCCCCCTTCTCCTACGAGCAGTACTTC. Amino acids: CASSPGLAPFSYEQYF.

The V and J genes are TRBV18 and TRBJ2-1; 15 bases are shared with TRBD2. The CDR3 totals 17 residues. Germline loops: CDR1 KGHSH, CDR2 LQKENI. Losses at the gene ends were 5 bases for V and 8 bases for J; bases not matched to a gene: 10. The CDR3 loop reads CASSAGLAGGPWDEQFF. As DNA, the CDR3 is TGTGCCAGCTCAGCCGGACTAGCGGGAGGGCCATGGGATGAGCAGTTCTTC.

The chain is built from TRBV7-6 and TRBJ1-1; TRBD1 might be the D (5 bases). Germline loops: CDR1 SGHVS, CDR2 FNYEAQ. Trimming took off 5 bases at V and 8 bases at J, with 12 bases between the two ends. The CDR3 contains 12 residues. CDR3 in DNA: TGTGCCAGCAGCCCCGGGACCCTCGAAGCTTTCTTT. Translation: CASSPGTLEAFF.

The chain couples TRBV4-1 to TRBJ2-1; 13 bases match TRBD2. The CDR3 consists of 16 residues. CDR1 is MGHRA and CDR2 is YSYEKL in the germline V gene. V gave up 5 bases and J gave up 7 bases; unmatched junction bases: 8. The CDR3 DNA reads as TGCGCCAGCAGCTTAGTTGGGGGACTAGCGGGAAATGAGCAGTTCTTC. The encoded protein is CASSLVGGLAGNEQFF.

The chain couples TRBV5-1 to TRBJ1-1, with 8 bases that match TRBD1. The CDR3 has 12 residues. J gave up 11 bases and V 3 bases, and 6 bases lay outside the gene matches. Germline V gives CDR1 SGHRS, CDR2 YFSETQ. The CDR3 region is CASSSLDRVAFF. In nucleotides, the CDR3 is TGCGCCAGCAGCTCCTTGGACAGGGTCGCTTTCTTT.

This clonotype was observed a few times. The chain carries TRBV4-1 and TRBJ2-7; D may be TRBD1 or TRBD2 (5 bases each). CDR3 length equals 14 residues. The germline V and J ends were trimmed by 1 base and 4 bases, with 11 bases remaining between them. Germline V gene data show CDR1 as MGHRA and CDR2 as YSYEKL. CDR3 protein: CASSQVLGEYEQYF. The CDR3 DNA follows: TGCGCCAGCAGCCAAGTCTTGGGGGAGTACGAGCAGTACTTC.

The chain employs TRBV5-1 and TRBJ2-7, with 8 bases lining up with TRBD1. The V gene end was trimmed by 1 base and the J gene end by 3 bases; junction bases not matched to a gene: 9. Germline V gene lookup returns CDR1 SGHRS and CDR2 YFSETQ. The CDR3 sequence is 16 residues long. CDR3 loop: CASSLRAGGSVYEQYF. The CDR3 coding sequence is TGCGCCAGCAGCTTGAGAGCAGGGGGCTCGGTCTACGAGCAGTACTTC.

There are a few counts of this clonotype. The rearrangement joins TRBV5-1 to TRBJ2-3; the match to TRBD2 covers 9 bases. The CDR3 spans 16 residues. Germline-derived CDR1 and CDR2 are SGHRS and YFSETQ. V was pared by 1 base and J by 1 base, with 4 bases of the junction left unmatched. This CDR3 reads CASSLTSGPGTDTQYF. Here the CDR3 DNA reads TGCGCCAGCAGCTTGACTAGCGGGCCGGGCACAGATACGCAGTATTTT.

This clonotype was counted many times. The chain is built from TRBV5-6 and TRBJ2-7; D perhaps matches TRBD1 (6 bases). Germline V lookup: CDR1 SGHDT, CDR2 YYEEEE. The CDR3 spans 13 residues. Trimming pared 5 bases from V and 5 bases from J, leaving 14 bases between. The CDR3 loop reads CASRITGWNEQYF. CDR3 in DNA: TGTGCCAGCAGAATAACAGGGTGGAACGAGCAGTACTTC.

This clonotype showed up just a few times. The chain couples TRBV4-1 to TRBJ2-7, with TRBD1 matching 9 bases. V trimming: 4 bases; J trimming: 2 bases; junction bases outside the gene matches: 9. The CDR3 length is 16 residues. Germline V lookup: CDR1 MGHRA, CDR2 YSYEKL. The CDR3 DNA sequence: TGCGCCAGCAGCCCGGGACAGGGAGGCAATACCTACGAGCAGTACTTC. Protein product: CASSPGQGGNTYEQYF.

The CDR3 protein is CASSQPRGEQYF. As DNA, the CDR3 is TGCGCCAGCAGCCAACCCCGGGGCGAGCAGTACTTC. The chain combines TRBV4-1 with TRBJ2-7; TRBD2 is a possible D gene (5 bases). The V end lost 2 bases, the J end lost 6 bases, and 8 bases lay between the germline ends. The V gene's germline CDR1 is MGHRA and CDR2 YSYEKL. This CDR3 region has 12 residues.

The chain couples TRBV12-3 or TRBV12-4 to TRBJ1-1; D is perhaps TRBD1 (5 bases). The CDR3 totals 17 residues. V lost 6 bases to trimming and J lost 1 base, with 21 bases between them. This CDR3 reads CASSPKGTRGPNTEAFF. In DNA form, the CDR3 reads TGTGCCAGCAGCCCTAAAGGAACTCGGGGCCCGAACACTGAAGCTTTCTTT.